The rows below give T cell receptor beta chains drawn from one sample of a study of blood T cell repertoires in COVID-19. Some clones are missing from TCRdb's copy, which holds only in-frame ones; the method was immunoSEQ multiplex PCR. This table holds roughly 220,000 clones, around 86% found once. What was sequenced was peripheral blood. Every receptor here comes from an elderly man with acute or convalescent COVID-19. Both conserved end residues are part of each CDR3. Fields, in order: CDR3 protein, CDR3 DNA, V gene, clone size, J gene, D gene. The D gene is left open where the match is weak. A clone size is listed for some rows: how often the clone was seen (once, few, many), or a class if it is expanded.

cdr3_aa: CASSESGAVGTNGYTF
cdr3_nt: TGCGCCAGCAGTGAGTCGGGGGCCGTTGGGACTAATGGCTACACCTTC
v_call: TRBV10-2
clone_size: -
j_call: TRBJ1-2
d_call: -

cdr3_aa: CASSLGRGRETQYF
cdr3_nt: TGTGCCAGCAGCTTAGGCAGGGGGAGGGAGACCCAGTACTTC
v_call: TRBV7-2
clone_size: -
j_call: TRBJ2-5
d_call: -

cdr3_aa: CASSLLASGATGELFF
cdr3_nt: TGTGCCAGCAGTTTATTAGCTAGCGGAGCCACCGGGGAGCTGTTTTTT
v_call: TRBV28
clone_size: -
j_call: TRBJ2-2
d_call: TRBD2

cdr3_aa: CASSYAYSSNQPQHF
cdr3_nt: TGTGCCAGCAGTTACGCCTACAGTTCTAATCAGCCCCAGCATTTT
v_call: TRBV6-5
clone_size: -
j_call: TRBJ1-5
d_call: -

cdr3_aa: CASSVPGLAGVGADTQYF
cdr3_nt: TGTGCCAGCAGCGTGCCGGGACTAGCGGGAGTTGGGGCAGATACGCAGTATTTT
v_call: TRBV21-1
clone_size: -
j_call: TRBJ2-3
d_call: -

cdr3_aa: CASRDRTGYTDTQYF
cdr3_nt: TGCGCCAGCAGGGACCGGACTGGATATACAGATACGCAGTATTTT
v_call: TRBV10-2
clone_size: -
j_call: TRBJ2-3
d_call: -

cdr3_aa: CAWSGQEGEKLFF
cdr3_nt: TGTGCCTGGAGTGGTCAGGAGGGGGAAAAACTGTTTTTT
v_call: TRBV30
clone_size: -
j_call: TRBJ1-4
d_call: -

cdr3_aa: CASNREGNEQFF
cdr3_nt: TGTGCCAGCAACCGAGAGGGTAATGAGCAGTTCTTC
v_call: TRBV6-5
clone_size: -
j_call: TRBJ2-1
d_call: -

cdr3_aa: CASSRVTGEHRGTDTQYF
cdr3_nt: TGTGCCAGCAGCAGGGTCACAGGGGAGCATCGAGGGACAGATACGCAGTATTTT
v_call: TRBV21-1
clone_size: -
j_call: TRBJ2-3
d_call: -

cdr3_aa: CASSLIGGDNEQFF
cdr3_nt: TGTGCCAGCAGCTTAATAGGCGGGGACAATGAGCAGTTCTTC
v_call: TRBV7-2
clone_size: -
j_call: TRBJ2-1
d_call: -

cdr3_aa: CASSYEAGSGNTIYF
cdr3_nt: TGTGCCAGCAGTTACGAGGCGGGCTCTGGAAACACCATATATTTT
v_call: TRBV6-5
clone_size: -
j_call: TRBJ1-3
d_call: -

cdr3_aa: CASRSPGQGYFGYTF
cdr3_nt: TGCGCCAGCAGATCTCCGGGACAGGGGTACTTTGGCTACACCTTC
v_call: TRBV5-1
clone_size: once
j_call: TRBJ1-2
d_call: TRBD1

cdr3_aa: CAWDRGYYGYTF
cdr3_nt: TGTGCCTGGGACAGGGGATACTATGGCTACACCTTC
v_call: TRBV30
clone_size: -
j_call: TRBJ1-2
d_call: TRBD1

cdr3_aa: CASSVNSWDSSYNEQFF
cdr3_nt: TGTGCCAGCAGCGTAAATTCTTGGGACAGCTCCTACAATGAGCAGTTCTTC
v_call: TRBV9
clone_size: few
j_call: TRBJ2-1
d_call: TRBD1

cdr3_aa: CASSLGTIPQETQYF
cdr3_nt: TGTGCCAGCAGTCTCGGGACTATTCCACAAGAGACCCAGTACTTC
v_call: TRBV6-2/TRBV6-3
clone_size: -
j_call: TRBJ2-5
d_call: TRBD2

cdr3_aa: CASKPLDIAGFTGELFF
cdr3_nt: TGTGCCAGCAAGCCCCTCGACATAGCGGGCTTCACCGGGGAGCTGTTTTTT
v_call: TRBV2
clone_size: -
j_call: TRBJ2-2
d_call: TRBD2

cdr3_aa: CASSFGRNYGYTF
cdr3_nt: TGTGCCAGCAGTTTTGGGCGAAACTATGGCTACACCTTC
v_call: TRBV27
clone_size: -
j_call: TRBJ1-2
d_call: -